This TCR beta chain comes out of a study of beta chain features in type 1 diabetes. Whole-study results and caveats: Equally in patients and controls, shorter templates might have been favored by PCR. cDNA sequencing could over-represent cells with high TCR expression. Type 1 diabetes patients had TCRB CDR3s that were shorter (moderately but significantly so) in all four CD4+ subsets. Compared with healthy donors, patients appeared to share more similar naive, central memory and regulatory TCRB repertoires.

Investigators reverse transcribed all isolated RNA, so they sequenced expressed TCRB transcripts. Sequencing was performed with immunoSEQ multiplex PCR; in TCRdb, only in-frame clones are kept and a portion is missing. The sample yields approximately 300,000 clones, more than 9.5% seen once. This clone was observed a handful of times. The antigen remains unidentified. CDR1 and CDR2 from the germline V gene are SEHNR and FQNEAQ (reference sequence). V was trimmed by 0 bases and J by 6 bases, leaving 14 bases between them. The length of the CDR3 is 15 residues. This chain joins TRBV7-9 and TRBJ1-1; possible D gene TRBD1, 6 bases. Sequenced material: naive CD4+ T cells from blood. The clonotype originates from a woman in her twenties or thirties in good health. CDR3 amino acids: CASSLALQGSPEAFF. As DNA, the CDR3 is TGTGCCAGCAGCTTAGCGCTCCAGGGGTCCCCTGAAGCTTTCTTT.